The 21 T cell receptor beta chains below all came from one sample that was sequenced in a study of T cells after yellow fever vaccination. From the 5' RACE reads, TCRdb called clonotypes with MiXCR, one entry per CDR3 protein. The sample consists of a few hundred thousand distinct CDR3 sequences, 6.8% of them appearing once. Here the sequenced sample was PBMCs, taken more than 40 days after the first yellow fever vaccination. These receptors originate from a young man who received the YFV17D yellow fever vaccine.

This clonotype was seen a few times. J is TRBJ1-1 and V is TRBV5-1; D ambiguous. This CDR3 region has 13 residues. The germline CDR1 and CDR2 sequences are SGHRS and YFSETQ. V was clipped by 3 bases and J by 8 bases, with 14 bases between them. CDR3 loop: CASSSLRAAEAFF. CDR3 bases: TGCGCCAGCAGCTCATTAAGGGCTGCCGAAGCTTTCTTT.

The CDR3: CASSVRGVSNQPQHF. Here the CDR3 DNA reads TGCGCCAGCAGCGTCCGAGGGGTTAGCAATCAGCCCCAGCATTTT. The V gene is TRBV4-1, the J gene TRBJ1-5; a weak D match, TRBD1 (5 bases). V lost 5 bases and J 0 bases, leaving 11 bases between the germline ends. Germline V gene sequence: CDR1 MGHRA, CDR2 YSYEKL. The CDR3 contains 15 residues.

Notes on this clonotype: As the CDR3 is not closed by the conserved phenylalanine or tryptophan, this likely results from a read error. The rearrangement links TRBV7-2 to TRBJ1-1; D ambiguous. The CDR3 has 14 residues. From germline, CDR1 is SGHTA and CDR2 FQGNSA. Deletions cut 3 bases from V and 5 bases from J, with 13 bases between. CDR3 in amino acids: CASSFANHATEAFS. CDR3 bases: TGTGCCAGCAGCTTCGCGAACCATGCTACTGAAGCTTTCTCT.

Only a few counts were recorded for this clonotype. The chain joins TRBV12-3 or TRBV12-4 to TRBJ2-6; D not resolved. The CDR3 covers 15 residues. Trimming cost V 5 bases and J 0 bases, with 8 bases left between them. The CDR3 DNA sequence: TGTGCCAGCAGTGTTTATCTCTCTGGGGCCAACGTCCTGACTTTC. It encodes CASSVYLSGANVLTF.

This clonotype was observed a few times. This rearrangement joins TRBV20-1 to TRBJ2-7; D might be TRBD1 or TRBD2, each matching 5 bases. In germline, CDR1 is DFQATT, CDR2 SNEGSKA (reference sequence). Trimming took off 7 bases at V and 3 bases at J, with 16 bases between the two ends. The CDR3 is 13 amino acids. The chain's CDR3 is CSVPGLSRYEQYF. CDR3 DNA sequence: TGCAGTGTCCCGGGGCTCAGCCGCTACGAGCAGTACTTC.

The chain combines TRBV12-5 with TRBJ2-1; 10 bases agree with TRBD1. This CDR3 has 14 residues. In germline, CDR1 is LGHNT, CDR2 FRNRAP. With 5 bases clipped from V and 8 bases from J, the junction kept 6 bases outside the gene matches. CDR3 region: CASGTGTGVHEQFF. CDR3 nucleotide sequence: TGTGCTAGTGGTACCGGGACAGGGGTCCATGAGCAGTTCTTC.

In this sample, this clonotype turned up a few times. The CDR3 protein is CSASPGTGQPQHF. The CDR3 nucleotides are TGCAGTGCTAGCCCAGGGACGGGGCAGCCCCAGCATTTT. The V gene is TRBV20-1, the J gene TRBJ1-5; maybe TRBD1 (5 bases). Germline V gives CDR1 DFQATT, CDR2 SNEGSKA (reference sequence). V gave up 3 bases and J gave up 7 bases, with 13 bases separating them. CDR3 size: 13 residues.

This clonotype was recorded many times. V gene TRBV18 combines with J gene TRBJ2-3; D ambiguous. Trimming removed 0 bases from V and 4 bases from J, with 8 bases in between. Germline V gives CDR1 KGHSH, CDR2 LQKENI. The CDR3 is 14 amino acids. CDR3 in amino acids: CASSPPALADTQYF. Written as DNA, the CDR3 is TGTGCCAGCTCACCACCCGCCCTGGCAGATACGCAGTATTTT. Full variable domain (outside the CDR3, taken from reference TRBV18 and TRBJ2-3): NAGVMQNPRHLVRRRGQEARLRCSPMKGHSHVYWYRQLPEEGLKFMVYLQKENIIDESGMPKERFSAEFPKEGPSILRIQQVVRGDSAAYFCASSPPALADTQYFGPGTRLTVL.

This clonotype was recorded a few times. This CDR3 is CASSLALGTSVYEQFF. Written as DNA, the CDR3 is TGTGCCAGCAGCTTAGCGCTCGGGACTAGCGTGTATGAGCAGTTCTTC. The rearrangement links TRBV7-2 to TRBJ2-1, with 10 bases lining up with TRBD2. Unmatched junction bases numbered 7, after V lost 0 bases and J lost 8 bases. Germline values: CDR1 SGHTA, CDR2 FQGNSA. The CDR3 length is 16 residues.

This clonotype has just a few counts. V is TRBV12-3 or TRBV12-4 and J is TRBJ1-4; D not resolved. This CDR3 is built from 12 residues. Deletions cut 2 bases from V and 3 bases from J, with 1 base between. The CDR3 region is CASSLSNEKLFF. CDR3 in DNA: TGTGCCAGCAGTTTATCTAATGAAAAACTGTTTTTT.

V is TRBV18 and J is TRBJ1-3, with TRBD1 as a possible D gene (5 bases). CDR1 is KGHSH, CDR2 LQKENI, per germline. Trimming removed 3 bases from V and 0 bases from J, with 9 bases in between. The CDR3 covers 15 residues. CDR3 residues: CASSPTDVSGNTIYF. CDR3 bases: TGTGCCAGCTCACCGACAGACGTCTCTGGAAACACCATATATTTT.

In this sample, this clonotype turned up a few times. This chain connects TRBV25-1 to TRBJ2-2; TRBD1 might be the D (5 bases). This CDR3 comprises 14 residues. Germline V gene data show CDR1 as MGHDK and CDR2 as SYGVNS. Trimming took 0 bases from V and 6 from J, leaving 8 bases between them. DNA of the CDR3: TGTGCCAGCAGTGAATATTTCAGGGCCGGGGAGCTGTTTTTT. Translating it yields CASSEYFRAGELFF.

This clonotype appeared a few times. V is TRBV3-1 and J is TRBJ2-5; 9 positions match TRBD2. CDR3 length equals 15 residues. CDR1 and CDR2 from the germline V gene are LGHDT and YNNKEL (reference sequence). The V and J ends lost 4 bases and 6 bases, in that order; junction bases with no gene match: 9. CDR3 protein: CASSLLTSGRQTQYF. The CDR3 nucleotides are TGTGCCAGCAGCCTCTTAACTAGCGGGCGACAGACCCAGTACTTC.

This clonotype was seen ten or more times. The rearrangement joins TRBV1 to TRBJ2-2; the DNA was not compared with TRBD1, the D call given in the table. TRBV1 is noted as a pseudogene. The CDR3 extends over 17 amino acids. CDR3 residues: CTSSQALGQGNTGELFF. DNA of the CDR3: TGCACCAGCAGCCAAGCCCTAGGACAGGGGAACACCGGGGAGCTGTTTTTT.

The sample holds many counts of this clonotype. The J gene is TRBJ1-1, the V gene TRBV5-1; D not certain. V was cut by 5 bases and J by 3 bases, with 11 bases left in between. Germline V CDR1 and CDR2: SGHRS, YFSETQ. There are 13 residues in the CDR3. CDR3 loop: CASSREGYTEAFF. The CDR3 DNA reads as TGCGCCAGCAGTCGGGAGGGATACACTGAAGCTTTCTTT.

A note on this clonotype: This may be a read error: a much more frequent sequence differs by one nucleotide. Written as DNA, the CDR3 is TGCGCCAACAGCCCTCGACTAGCGGGGGGCACAGATACGCAGTATTTT. Protein: CANSPRLAGGTDTQYF. This chain joins TRBV5-1 and TRBJ2-3; the match to TRBD2 covers 12 bases. Germline assignment: CDR1 SGHRS and CDR2 YFSETQ. CDR3 size: 16 residues.

This clonotype was observed many times. The rearrangement uses TRBV5-1 and TRBJ2-3; 9 nucleotides agree with TRBD2. The CDR3 extends over 16 amino acids. CDR1 SGHRS and CDR2 YFSETQ come from the germline V gene. With V trimmed by 0 bases and J by 4 bases, 6 bases remained unmatched. CDR3 sequence reads: CASSLGLAGASDTQYF. The CDR3 DNA sequence: TGCGCCAGCAGCTTGGGGTTAGCGGGGGCGTCAGATACGCAGTATTTT.

V gene TRBV7-3 combines with J gene TRBJ1-1; a possible D gene is TRBD1 (6 bases). This CDR3 comprises 13 residues. Per germline, CDR1 SGHTA and CDR2 FQGTGA. V was shortened by 5 bases and J by 4 bases, with 11 bases between the two germline ends. In DNA, the CDR3 is TGTGCCAGCAGCACTACAGGGATCACTGAAGCTTTCTTT. Protein: CASSTTGITEAFF.

There are many counts of this clonotype. V is TRBV7-9 and J is TRBJ1-1; TRBD1 might be the D (6 bases). This CDR3 has 13 residues. Trimming shortened V by 4 bases and J by 6 bases, and 12 bases separated the two germline ends. Germline CDR1 reads SEHNR; CDR2 reads FQNEAQ (reference sequence). The CDR3 region has the DNA TGTGCCAGCAGCTGGGGGGCAGGGCCTGAAGCTTTCTTT. It translates to CASSWGAGPEAFF.

The CDR3 region is CASSNRQGTSTDTQYF. CDR3 nucleotide sequence: TGTGCCAGCAGCAACCGACAGGGAACTAGCACAGATACGCAGTATTTT. The V call is TRBV12-3 or TRBV12-4, the J call TRBJ2-3; 7 bases line up with TRBD1. CDR3 length: 16 amino acids. The V gene end was trimmed by 6 bases and the J gene end by 0 bases; junction bases not matched to a gene: 9.

This clonotype was observed at least ten times. The chain employs TRBV7-2 and TRBJ1-2; 7 positions match TRBD1. The CDR3 has 13 amino acids. Trimming cost V 6 bases and J 4 bases; bases outside gene matches: 5. The germline V gene encodes CDR1 SGHTA and CDR2 FQGNSA. The CDR3 reads CASRTRDSYGYTF. CDR3 coding DNA: TGTGCCAGCAGGACACGGGACAGCTATGGCTACACCTTC.